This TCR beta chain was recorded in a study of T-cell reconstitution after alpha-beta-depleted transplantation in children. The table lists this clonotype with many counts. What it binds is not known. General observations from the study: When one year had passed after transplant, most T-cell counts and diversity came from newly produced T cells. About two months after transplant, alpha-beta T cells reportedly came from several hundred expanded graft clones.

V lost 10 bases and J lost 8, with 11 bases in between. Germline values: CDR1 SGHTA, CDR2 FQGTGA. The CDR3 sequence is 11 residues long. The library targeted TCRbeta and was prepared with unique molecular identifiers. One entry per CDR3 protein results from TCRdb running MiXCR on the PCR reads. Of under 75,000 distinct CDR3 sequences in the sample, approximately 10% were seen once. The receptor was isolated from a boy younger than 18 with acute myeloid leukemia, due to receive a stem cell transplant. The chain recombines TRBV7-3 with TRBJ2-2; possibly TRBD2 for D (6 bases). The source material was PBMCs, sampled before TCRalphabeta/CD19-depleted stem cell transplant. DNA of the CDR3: TGTGCCACCGGAGGGTGGGGGGAGCTGTTTTTT. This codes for CATGGWGELFF.